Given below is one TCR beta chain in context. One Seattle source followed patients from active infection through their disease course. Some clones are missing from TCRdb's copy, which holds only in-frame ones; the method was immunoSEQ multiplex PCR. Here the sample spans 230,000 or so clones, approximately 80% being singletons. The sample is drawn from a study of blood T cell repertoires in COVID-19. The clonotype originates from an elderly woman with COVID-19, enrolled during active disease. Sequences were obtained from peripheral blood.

This chain's CDR3 is CASSGQGANYGYTF. Here the CDR3 DNA reads TGTGCCAGCAGTGGACAGGGCGCAAACTATGGCTACACCTTC. The V gene is TRBV6-6, the J gene TRBJ1-2; 8 bases fit TRBD1. J lost 2 bases, V lost 5 bases, and 4 bases had no gene match. The germline V gene has CDR1 MNHNY and CDR2 SVGAGI (reference sequence). The CDR3 covers 14 residues.